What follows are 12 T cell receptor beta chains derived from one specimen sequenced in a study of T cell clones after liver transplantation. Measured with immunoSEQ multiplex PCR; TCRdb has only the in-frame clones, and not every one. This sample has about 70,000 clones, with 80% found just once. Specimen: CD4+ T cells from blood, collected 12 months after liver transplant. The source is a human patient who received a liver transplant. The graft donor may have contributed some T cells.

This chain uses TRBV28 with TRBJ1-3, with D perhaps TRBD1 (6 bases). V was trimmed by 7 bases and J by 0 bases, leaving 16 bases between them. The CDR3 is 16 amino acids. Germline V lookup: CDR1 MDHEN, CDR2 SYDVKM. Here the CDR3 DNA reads TGTGCCAGCAACGACCTCAGGGGTGGCTCTGGAAACACCATATATTTT. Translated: CASNDLRGGSGNTIYF.

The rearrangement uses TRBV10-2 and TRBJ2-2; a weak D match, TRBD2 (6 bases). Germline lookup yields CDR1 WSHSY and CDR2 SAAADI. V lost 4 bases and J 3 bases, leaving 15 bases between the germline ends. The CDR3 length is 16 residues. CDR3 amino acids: CASSGLGWGDTGELFF. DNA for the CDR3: TGCGCCAGCAGTGGCCTGGGTTGGGGGGACACCGGGGAGCTGTTTTTT.

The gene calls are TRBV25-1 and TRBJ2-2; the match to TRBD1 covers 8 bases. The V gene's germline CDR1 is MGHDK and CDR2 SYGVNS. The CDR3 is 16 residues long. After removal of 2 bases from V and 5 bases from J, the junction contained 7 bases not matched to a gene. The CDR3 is CASSEKDRVATGELFF. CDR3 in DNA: TGTGCCAGCAGTGAAAAGGACAGGGTGGCGACCGGGGAGCTGTTTTTT.

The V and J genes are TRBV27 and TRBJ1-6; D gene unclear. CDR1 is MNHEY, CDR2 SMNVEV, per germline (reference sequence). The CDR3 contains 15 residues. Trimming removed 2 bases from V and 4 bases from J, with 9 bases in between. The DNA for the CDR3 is TGTGCCAGCAGTTTAAGGGCCCATTATAATTCACCCCTCCACTTT. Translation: CASSLRAHYNSPLHF.

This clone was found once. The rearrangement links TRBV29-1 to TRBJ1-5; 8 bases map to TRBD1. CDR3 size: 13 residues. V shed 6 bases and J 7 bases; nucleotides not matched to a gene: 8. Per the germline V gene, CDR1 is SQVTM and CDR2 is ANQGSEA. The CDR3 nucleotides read TGCAGCGTCCCTGGACAGGGAGGACAGCCCCAGCATTTT. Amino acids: CSVPGQGGQPQHF.

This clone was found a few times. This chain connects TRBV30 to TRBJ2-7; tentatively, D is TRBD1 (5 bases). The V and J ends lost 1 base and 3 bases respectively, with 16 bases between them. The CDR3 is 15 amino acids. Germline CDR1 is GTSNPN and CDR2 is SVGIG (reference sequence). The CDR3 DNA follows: TGTGCCTGGAGTGCCCCTGGCAGGGTAAACTACGAGCAGTACTTC. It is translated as CAWSAPGRVNYEQYF.

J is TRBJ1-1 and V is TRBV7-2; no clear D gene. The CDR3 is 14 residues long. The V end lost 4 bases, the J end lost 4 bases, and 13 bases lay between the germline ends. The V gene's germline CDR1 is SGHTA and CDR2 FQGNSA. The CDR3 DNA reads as TGTGCCAGCAGCTCTGCCGCCCCCATCACTGAAGCTTTCTTT. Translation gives CASSSAAPITEAFF.

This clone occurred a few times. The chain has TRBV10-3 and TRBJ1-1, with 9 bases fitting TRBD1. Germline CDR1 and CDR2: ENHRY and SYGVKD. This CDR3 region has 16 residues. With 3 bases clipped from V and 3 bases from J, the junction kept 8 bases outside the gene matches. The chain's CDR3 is CAISDPTGTGHTEAFF. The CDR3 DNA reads TGTGCCATCAGTGATCCTACAGGGACAGGGCACACTGAAGCTTTCTTT.

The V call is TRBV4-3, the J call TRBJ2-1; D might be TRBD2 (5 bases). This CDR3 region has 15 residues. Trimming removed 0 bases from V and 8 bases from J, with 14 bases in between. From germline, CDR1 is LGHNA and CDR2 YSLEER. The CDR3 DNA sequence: TGCGCCAGCAGCCAAGATAAAACGGCGGAGGATGAGCAGTTCTTC. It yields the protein CASSQDKTAEDEQFF.

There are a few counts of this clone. The CDR3 reads CASSAGGTDTQYF. DNA of the CDR3: TGCGCCAGCAGCGCGGGGGGCACAGATACGCAGTATTTT. The rearrangement joins TRBV5-1 to TRBJ2-3; 7 bases fit TRBD2. Germline V gene lookup returns CDR1 SGHRS and CDR2 YFSETQ. The trim removed 4 bases at V and 1 base at J, leaving 0 bases unmatched. The CDR3 contains 13 residues.

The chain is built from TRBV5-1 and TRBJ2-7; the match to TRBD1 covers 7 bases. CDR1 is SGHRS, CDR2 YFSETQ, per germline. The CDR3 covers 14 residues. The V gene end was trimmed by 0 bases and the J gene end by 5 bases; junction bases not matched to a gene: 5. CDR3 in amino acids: CASSLVQGSHEQYF. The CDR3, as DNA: TGCGCCAGCAGCTTGGTACAGGGGTCCCACGAGCAGTACTTC.

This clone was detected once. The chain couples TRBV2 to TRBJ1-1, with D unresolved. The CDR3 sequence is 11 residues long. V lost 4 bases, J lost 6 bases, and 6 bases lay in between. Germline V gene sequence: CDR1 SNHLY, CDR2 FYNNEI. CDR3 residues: CASSGMAEAFF. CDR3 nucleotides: TGTGCCAGCAGTGGTATGGCTGAAGCTTTCTTT.